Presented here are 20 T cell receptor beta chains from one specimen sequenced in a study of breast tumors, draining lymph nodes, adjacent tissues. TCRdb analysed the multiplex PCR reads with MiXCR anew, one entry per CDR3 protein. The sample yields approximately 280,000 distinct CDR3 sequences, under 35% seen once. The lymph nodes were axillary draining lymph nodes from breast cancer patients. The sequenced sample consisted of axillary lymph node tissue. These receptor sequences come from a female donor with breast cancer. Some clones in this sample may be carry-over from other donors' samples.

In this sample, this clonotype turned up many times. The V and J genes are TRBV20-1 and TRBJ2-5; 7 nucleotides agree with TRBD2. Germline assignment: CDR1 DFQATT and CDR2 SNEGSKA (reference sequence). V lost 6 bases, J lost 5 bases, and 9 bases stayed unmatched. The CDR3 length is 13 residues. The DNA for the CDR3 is TGCAGTGCCATAAGGCCCGGGAGGGAGACCCAGTACTTC. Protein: CSAIRPGRETQYF.

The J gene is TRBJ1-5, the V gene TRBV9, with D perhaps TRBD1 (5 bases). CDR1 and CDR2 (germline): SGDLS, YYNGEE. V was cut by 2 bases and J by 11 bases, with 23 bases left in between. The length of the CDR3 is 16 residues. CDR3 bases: TGTGCCAGCAGCGTCGGGACTTACTGGCGATCGAAGGCCCAGCATTTT. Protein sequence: CASSVGTYWRSKAQHF.

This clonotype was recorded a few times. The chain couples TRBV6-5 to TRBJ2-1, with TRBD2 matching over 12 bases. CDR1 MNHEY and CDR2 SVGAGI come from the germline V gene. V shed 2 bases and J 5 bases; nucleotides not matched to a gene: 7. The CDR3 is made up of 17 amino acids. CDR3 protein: CASSYGAGLAGNNEQFF. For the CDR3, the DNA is TGTGCCAGCAGTTACGGGGCCGGACTAGCGGGGAACAATGAGCAGTTCTTC.

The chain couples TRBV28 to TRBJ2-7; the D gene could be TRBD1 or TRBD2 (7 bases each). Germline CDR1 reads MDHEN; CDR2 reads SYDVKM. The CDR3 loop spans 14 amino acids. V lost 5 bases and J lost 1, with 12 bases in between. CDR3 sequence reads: CASSPQGGSYEQYF. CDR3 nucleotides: TGTGCCAGCAGTCCCCAGGGGGGGTCCTACGAGCAGTACTTC.

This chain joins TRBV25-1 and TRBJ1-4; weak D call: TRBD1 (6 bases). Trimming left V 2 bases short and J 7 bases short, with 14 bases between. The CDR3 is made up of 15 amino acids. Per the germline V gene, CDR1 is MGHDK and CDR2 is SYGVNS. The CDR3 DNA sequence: TGTGCCAGCAGTGAAGGGGGGGCGGAGAGTGAAAAACTGTTTTTT. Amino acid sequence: CASSEGGAESEKLFF.

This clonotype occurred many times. CDR3: CAISELVRTAQETQYF. In nucleotides, the CDR3 is TGTGCCATCAGTGAGCTGGTCCGGACAGCTCAAGAGACCCAGTACTTC. The V gene is TRBV10-3, the J gene TRBJ2-5; a weak D match, TRBD1 (6 bases). The length of the CDR3 is 16 residues. The germline V gene has CDR1 ENHRY and CDR2 SYGVKD. V shed 2 bases and J shed 2 bases, with 15 bases lying between them.

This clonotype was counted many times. CDR3 in DNA: TGTGCCAGCGTACGAGACACTATCAACTATGGCTACACCTTC. It specifies CASVRDTINYGYTF. The chain joins TRBV6-6 to TRBJ1-2, with D unresolved. Trimming removed 8 bases at V and 2 bases at J, with 15 bases between. Per germline, CDR1 MNHNY and CDR2 SVGAGI (reference sequence). This CDR3 has 14 amino acids.

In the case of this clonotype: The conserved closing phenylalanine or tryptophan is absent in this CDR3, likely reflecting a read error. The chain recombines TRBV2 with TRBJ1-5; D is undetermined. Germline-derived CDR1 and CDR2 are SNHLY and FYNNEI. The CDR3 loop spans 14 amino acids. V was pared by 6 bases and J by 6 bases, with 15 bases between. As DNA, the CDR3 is TGTGCCAGCAGGTTCTCCGGGTTTGGTCAGCCCCAGCATTCT. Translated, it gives CASRFSGFGQPQHS.

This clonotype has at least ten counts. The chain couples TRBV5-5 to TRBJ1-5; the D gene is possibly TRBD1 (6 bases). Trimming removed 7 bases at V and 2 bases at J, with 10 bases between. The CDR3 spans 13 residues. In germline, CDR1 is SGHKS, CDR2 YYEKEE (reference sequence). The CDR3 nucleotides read TGTGCCAGCCGCCGGACAGGCAATCAGCCCCAGCATTTT. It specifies CASRRTGNQPQHF.

CDR3: CSVDVVAGGHPNEQFF. Written as DNA, the CDR3 is TGCAGCGTTGATGTAGTAGCGGGAGGGCACCCCAATGAGCAGTTCTTC. The V call is TRBV29-1, the J call TRBJ2-1; TRBD2 aligns across 11 bases. The trim removed 3 bases at V and 6 bases at J, leaving 10 bases unmatched. The germline CDR1 and CDR2 sequences are SQVTM and ANQGSEA. The CDR3 totals 16 residues.

As DNA, the CDR3 is TGTGCCAGCAGGTTACTAGCGGGAGGGAGCCATGAGCAGTTCTTC. This encodes CASRLLAGGSHEQFF. V and J are TRBV28 and TRBJ2-1, with 13 bases that match TRBD2. Germline V CDR1 and CDR2: MDHEN, SYDVKM. This CDR3 has 15 residues. V gave up 6 bases and J gave up 8 bases; unmatched junction bases: 7.

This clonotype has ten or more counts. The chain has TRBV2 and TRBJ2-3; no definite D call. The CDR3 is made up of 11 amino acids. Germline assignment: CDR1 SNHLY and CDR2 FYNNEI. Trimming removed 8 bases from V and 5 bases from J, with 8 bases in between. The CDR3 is CASGIRDTQYF. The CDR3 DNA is TGTGCCAGCGGGATCAGAGATACGCAGTATTTT.

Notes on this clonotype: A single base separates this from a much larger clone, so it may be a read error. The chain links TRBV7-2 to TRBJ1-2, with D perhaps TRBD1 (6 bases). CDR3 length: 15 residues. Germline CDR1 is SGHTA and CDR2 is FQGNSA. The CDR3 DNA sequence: TGTGCCAGCAGCTTATTTCTGGGACAAATCTTTGGCTACCCCTTC. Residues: CASSLFLGQIFGYPF.

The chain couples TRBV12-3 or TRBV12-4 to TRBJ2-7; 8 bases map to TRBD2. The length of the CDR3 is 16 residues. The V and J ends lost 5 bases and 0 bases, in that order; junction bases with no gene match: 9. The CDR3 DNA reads TGTGCCAGCAGTCAAGCGGGAGCGACGAGCTCCTACGAGCAGTACTTC. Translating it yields CASSQAGATSSYEQYF.

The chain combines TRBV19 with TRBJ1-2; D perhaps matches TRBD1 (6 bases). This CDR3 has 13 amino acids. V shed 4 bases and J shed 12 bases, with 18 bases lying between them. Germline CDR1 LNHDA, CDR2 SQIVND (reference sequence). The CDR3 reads CASSTETGSGNTF. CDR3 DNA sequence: TGTGCCAGTAGTACCGAAACAGGGTCTGGAAACACCTTC. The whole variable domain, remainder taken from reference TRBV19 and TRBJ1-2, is DGGITQSPKYLFRKEGQNVTLSCEQNLNHDAMYWYRQDPGQGLRLIYYSQIVNDFQKGDIAEGYSVSREKKESFPLTVTSAQKNPTAFYLCASSTETGSGNTFGSGTRLTVV.

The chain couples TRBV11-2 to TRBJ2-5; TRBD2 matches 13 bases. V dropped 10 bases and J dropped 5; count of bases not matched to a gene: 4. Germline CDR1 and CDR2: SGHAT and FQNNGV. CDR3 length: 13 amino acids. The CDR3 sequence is CATGLAGVETQYF. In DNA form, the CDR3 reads TGTGCCACCGGACTAGCGGGAGTCGAGACCCAGTACTTC.

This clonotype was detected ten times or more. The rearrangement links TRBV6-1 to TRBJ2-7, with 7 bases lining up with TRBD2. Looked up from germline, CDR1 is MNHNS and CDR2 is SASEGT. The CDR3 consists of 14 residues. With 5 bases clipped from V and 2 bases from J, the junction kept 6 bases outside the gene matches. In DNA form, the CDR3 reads TGTGCCAGCAGTAGAGTAGCGGGTCCCTACGAGCAGTACTTC. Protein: CASSRVAGPYEQYF.

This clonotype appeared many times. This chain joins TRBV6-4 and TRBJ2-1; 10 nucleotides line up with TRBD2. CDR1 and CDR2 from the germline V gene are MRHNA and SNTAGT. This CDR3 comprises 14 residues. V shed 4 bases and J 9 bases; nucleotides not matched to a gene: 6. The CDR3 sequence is CASSALAGEGEQFF. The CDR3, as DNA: TGTGCCAGCAGTGCCCTAGCGGGAGAGGGTGAGCAGTTCTTC.

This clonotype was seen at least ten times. As DNA, the CDR3 is TGTGCCACCAGTGGCGCCGGGACAGATACGCAGTATTTT. This gives the protein CATSGAGTDTQYF. The V and J genes are TRBV24-1 and TRBJ2-3; D is uncertain. This CDR3 spans 13 amino acids. The V gene lost 5 bases and the J gene lost 3 bases, with 8 bases spanning the gap. Germline CDR1 reads KGHDR; CDR2 reads SFDVKD.

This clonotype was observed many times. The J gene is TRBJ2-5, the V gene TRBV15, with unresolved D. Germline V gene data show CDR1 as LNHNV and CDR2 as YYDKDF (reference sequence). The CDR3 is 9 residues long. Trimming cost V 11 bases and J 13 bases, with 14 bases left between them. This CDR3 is CAAEDPRYF. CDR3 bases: TGTGCCGCAGAGGACCCCCGGTACTTC.